The clone carrying this TCR beta chain has ten or more counts. The target antigen is unknown. TCRdb redid the calling of the RT-PCR reads with MiXCR, one entry per CDR3 protein. The table shows roughly 520,000 distinct CDR3 sequences, with around 25% occurring only once. CDR3 length: 13 amino acids. CDR1 MDHEN and CDR2 SYDVKM come from the germline V gene. V was pared by 10 bases and J by 4 bases, with 14 bases between. The source of the sample is a study of response to subunit inactivated influenza vaccine. The study, taken as a whole, reports: T cells newly recruited by each seasonal influenza vaccination are few, the authors suggested.

J is TRBJ1-5 and V is TRBV28; the D gene is possibly TRBD1 (5 bases). The source was CD4+ T cells sorted from PBMCs, collected around 5 days after vaccination. The source is a man aged 45-65 years who received an inactivated influenza vaccine. The CDR3 region has the DNA TGTGCCAACCAGGCCAGGACAAATCAGCCCCAGCATTTT. It yields the protein CANQARTNQPQHF.